The rows below give T cell receptor beta chains drawn from one sample of a study of shared T cell receptors in the human thymus. Using immunoSEQ multiplex PCR, the repertoire was profiled, and TCRdb retains in-frame clones only, with some absent. The data contain about 730,000 clones, approximately 85% of them singletons. These data were also reused for a study on human thymus T cells.

Material for sequencing was thymocytes. The receptors here all came from a girl in the first two years of life with a congenital heart defect. The CDR3 runs from the conserved cysteine through the conserved F or W. D genes are given only for firm matches. Only some rows state a clone size, as once, few, many or a class for expanded clones.

cdr3_length	clone_size	d_call	v_call	j_call	cdr3_aa	cdr3_nt
14	.	TRBD1	TRBV6-1	TRBJ1-2	CASSARTGDYGYTF	TGTGCCAGCAGTGCCCGGACAGGGGACTATGGCTACACCTTC
11	.	.	TRBV6-1	TRBJ2-7	CASSGRGEQYF	TGTGCCAGCAGTGGGCGGGGCGAGCAGTACTTC
14	.	.	TRBV29-1	TRBJ2-1	CSVGKTQQGNEQFF	TGCAGCGTTGGTAAAACTCAACAGGGCAATGAGCAGTTCTTC
15	once	.	TRBV4-1	TRBJ1-4	CASSHRTSTNEKLFF	TGCGCCAGCAGCCACCGGACATCCACTAATGAAAAACTGTTTTTT
13	.	TRBD1	TRBV6-6	TRBJ1-2	CATNRGVLEGYTF	TGTGCCACCAACAGGGGGGTACTGGAGGGCTACACCTTC
12	.	.	TRBV25-1	TRBJ1-2	CASSEYGGGYTF	TGTGCCAGCAGTGAATATGGAGGAGGCTACACCTTC
17	few	.	TRBV7-6	TRBJ1-1	CASSRRDLTPLRTEAFF	TGTGCCAGCAGCCGACGGGACTTGACCCCACTGCGGACTGAAGCTTTCTTT
16	.	.	TRBV5-8	TRBJ1-2	CASSYQPTATHYGYTF	TGTGCCAGCAGCTACCAGCCGACAGCAACCCACTATGGCTACACCTTC
17	.	TRBD2	TRBV6-1	TRBJ2-3	CASSGTSGGESTDTQYF	TGTGCCAGCAGTGGGACTAGCGGGGGGGAAAGCACAGATACGCAGTATTTT
11	.	TRBD1	TRBV6-5	TRBJ2-7	CATKTGTEQYF	TGTGCCACCAAGACAGGGACCGAGCAGTACTTC
14	few	.	TRBV27	TRBJ1-1	CASSPGGTTTEAFF	TGTGCCAGCAGTCCGGGGGGGACAACGACTGAAGCTTTCTTT
14	.	.	TRBV6-1	TRBJ1-5	CASRRSGLSQPQHF	TGTGCCAGCAGAAGATCAGGGCTGAGTCAGCCCCAGCATTTT
13	.	TRBD1	TRBV6-1	TRBJ2-7	CATLDRGSNEQYF	TGTGCCACCCTAGACAGGGGTTCCAACGAGCAGTACTTC
14	few	.	TRBV6-5	TRBJ1-2	CASSYSIISRRYTF	TGTGCCAGCAGTTACTCGATTATTTCCAGGCGCTACACCTTC
13	.	.	TRBV5-1	TRBJ2-3	CASSLLSGDTQYF	TGCGCCAGCAGCTTGCTTAGCGGTGATACGCAGTATTTT
15	.	.	TRBV5-5	TRBJ1-1	CASSLGAGENTEAFF	TGTGCCAGCAGCTTGGGAGCGGGAGAGAACACTGAAGCTTTCTTT
19	.	TRBD2	TRBV27	TRBJ2-3	CASSSTGLARRSSTDTQYF	TGTGCCAGCAGCAGTACAGGACTAGCGAGAAGAAGTAGCACAGATACGCAGTATTTT
15	.	.	TRBV5-1	TRBJ2-3	CASSLGGTGTDTQYF	TGCGCCAGCAGCTTGGGCGGGACGGGCACAGATACGCAGTATTTT
19	.	TRBD2	TRBV4-2	TRBJ2-3	CASSPKGTSGDRNTDTQYF	TGTGCCAGCAGTCCGAAGGGGACTAGCGGGGATAGAAACACAGATACGCAGTATTTT
12	few	.	TRBV7-9	TRBJ1-1	CASSRQVLGAFF	TGTGCCAGCAGCCGACAGGTCTTGGGCGCTTTCTTT
18	.	TRBD1	TRBV7-6	TRBJ1-1	CASSLEKTGGEQNTEAFF	TGTGCCAGCAGCTTAGAAAAGACAGGGGGGGAACAAAACACTGAAGCTTTCTTT
18	.	.	TRBV10-2	TRBJ1-4	CASRLTGTSGAANEKLFF	TGCGCCAGCAGGCTCACCGGGACAAGCGGTGCGGCTAATGAAAAACTGTTTTTT
17	.	TRBD1	TRBV19	TRBJ1-1	CASSSTGAESSFTEAFF	TGTGCCAGTAGTTCGACAGGGGCGGAGAGTTCGTTCACTGAAGCTTTCTTT
19	.	TRBD2	TRBV4-3	TRBJ2-2	CASSQVGRLAVINTGELFF	TGCGCCAGCAGCCAAGTAGGAAGACTAGCGGTGATTAACACCGGGGAGCTGTTTTTT
17	.	TRBD1	TRBV5-5	TRBJ1-2	CASSPGTGPRRNYGYTF	TGTGCCAGCAGCCCGGGGACAGGGCCCCGGAGAAACTATGGCTACACCTTC
15	.	.	TRBV19	TRBJ1-1	CASSTEPGRNTEAFF	TGTGCCAGTAGTACCGAACCAGGAAGGAACACTGAAGCTTTCTTT
14	.	.	TRBV11-2	TRBJ1-1	CASSQKTPSTEAFF	TGTGCCAGCAGCCAAAAGACACCCTCCACTGAAGCTTTCTTT
14	.	.	TRBV27	TRBJ1-5	CASSSGYGNQPQHF	TGTGCCAGCAGTTCCGGGTATGGCAATCAGCCCCAGCATTTT
15	once	.	TRBV6-1	TRBJ1-2	CASSRRGIINYGYTF	TGTGCCAGCAGTCGCCGCGGGATAATTAACTATGGCTACACCTTC
13	.	.	TRBV27	TRBJ1-1	CASSLESGGEAFF	TGTGCCAGCAGTTTAGAGTCGGGGGGAGAAGCTTTCTTT
18	.	.	TRBV12-5	TRBJ1-4	CASGLPSPDLRLGEKLFF	TGTGCTAGTGGTTTACCTTCACCGGACCTACGACTAGGTGAAAAACTGTTTTTT
19	.	TRBD2	TRBV7-2	TRBJ2-1	CASSIRGTSGGNSYNEQFF	TGTGCCAGCAGCATAAGAGGGACTAGCGGGGGGAACTCCTACAATGAGCAGTTCTTC
18	.	TRBD2	TRBV27	TRBJ2-5	CASKSGASGGGYQETQYF	TGTGCCAGCAAATCCGGGGCTAGCGGGGGGGGTTACCAAGAGACCCAGTACTTC
16	.	TRBD1	TRBV6-6	TRBJ1-1	CASSCDRDRRYTEAFF	TGTGCCAGCAGTTGCGACCGGGACAGGCGGTACACTGAAGCTTTCTTT
14	.	TRBD1	TRBV19	TRBJ2-2	CASSRDRAAGELFF	TGTGCCAGTAGTCGGGACAGGGCGGCCGGGGAGCTGTTTTTT
17	.	TRBD1	TRBV28	TRBJ1-2	CASSSLPDRGGCYGYTF	TGTGCCAGCAGTTCCCTCCCGGACAGGGGAGGATGCTATGGCTACACCTTC